One and the same sample provided the 20 T cell receptor beta chains below, sequenced in a study of T-cell reconstitution after alpha-beta-depleted transplantation in children. Researchers prepared the TCRbeta library using unique molecular identifiers, the study reports. TCRdb itself ran the PCR reads through MiXCR, one entry per CDR3 protein. The repertoire holds 190,000 or so distinct CDR3 sequences, with 6.5% to 7.5% as singletons. Sequenced material: PBMCs from the stem cell graft donor, taken from the stem cell graft. The origin of the receptors is a human donor who donated a stem cell graft to a child with Wiskott-Aldrich syndrome.

This clonotype has a handful of counts. The chain has TRBV14 and TRBJ2-7, with 8 bases aligning to TRBD1. The CDR3 length is 19 residues. J gave up 2 bases and V 1 base, and 16 bases lay outside the gene matches. The germline V gene has CDR1 SGHDN and CDR2 FVKESK. CDR3 nucleotide sequence: TGTGCCAGCAGCCAAGGAGCCTCTTTATTCGGGACAGGCCCCTACGAGCAGTACTTC. It yields the protein CASSQGASLFGTGPYEQYF.

This clonotype was counted many times. The chain employs TRBV27 and TRBJ1-5; a weak D match, TRBD1 (6 bases). Germline V CDR1 and CDR2: MNHEY, SMNVEV (reference sequence). Trimming cost V 5 bases and J 4 bases, with 12 bases left between them. This CDR3 contains 14 residues. Written as DNA, the CDR3 is TGTGCCAGCAGTCCATTAACAGGGAATCAGCCCCAGCATTTT. It is translated as CASSPLTGNQPQHF.

This clonotype was detected many times. The rearrangement joins TRBV20-1 to TRBJ1-2; 7 nucleotides agree with TRBD1. The germline V gene encodes CDR1 DFQATT and CDR2 SNEGSKA (reference sequence). The junction had 8 bases not matched to a gene; V was cut back by 6 bases and J by 1 base. This CDR3 has 14 residues. The CDR3 DNA is TGCAGTGCAAGCCGGGACAGAGATAACTATGGCTACACCTTC. This sequence encodes CSASRDRDNYGYTF.

This clonotype came up many times. The chain couples TRBV2 to TRBJ1-5; possibly TRBD1 for D (6 bases). CDR3 length equals 15 residues. With 2 bases removed from V and 6 bases from J, the gap between germline ends came to 14 bases. Germline V gene lookup returns CDR1 SNHLY and CDR2 FYNNEI. In DNA form, the CDR3 reads TGTGCCAGCAGTGAAATTACCGGGGGCTCTCAGCCCCAGCATTTT. Translating gives CASSEITGGSQPQHF.

This clonotype has just a few counts. The chain employs TRBV5-1 and TRBJ2-3; 7 nucleotides align to TRBD1. After removal of 4 bases from V and 1 base from J, the junction contained 15 bases not matched to a gene. This CDR3 region has 18 residues. Germline CDR1 and CDR2: SGHRS and YFSETQ. In DNA, the CDR3 is TGCGCCAGCAGCACCCGATCGACAGGGCTTCCGGGCACAGATACGCAGTATTTT. It yields the protein CASSTRSTGLPGTDTQYF.

The sample holds a few counts of this clonotype. V and J are TRBV2 and TRBJ1-6; tentatively, D is TRBD1 (5 bases). The CDR3 covers 13 residues. Trimming removed 4 bases from V and 5 bases from J, with 6 bases in between. In germline, CDR1 is SNHLY, CDR2 FYNNEI. CDR3 bases: TGTGCCAGCAGTGCACAGGATAATTCACCCCTCCACTTT. It yields the protein CASSAQDNSPLHF.

This clonotype was seen ten or more times. The rearrangement uses TRBV7-8 and TRBJ2-7; D uncertain. CDR3 length: 14 residues. Germline V gene lookup returns CDR1 SGHVS and CDR2 FQNEAQ. Trimming shortened V by 4 bases and J by 0 bases, and 10 bases separated the two germline ends. The CDR3 DNA reads as TGTGCCAGCAGCTCTCCGGACCGCTCCTACGAGCAGTACTTC. Protein sequence: CASSSPDRSYEQYF.

This clonotype has ten or more counts. The V call is TRBV2, the J call TRBJ1-5, with D perhaps TRBD1 (5 bases). From germline, CDR1 is SNHLY and CDR2 FYNNEI. This CDR3 region has 14 residues. The V and J ends lost 1 base and 7 bases respectively, with 11 bases between them. CDR3 in DNA: TGTGCCAGCAGTGAAGTACAGGTTGGGCAGCCCCAGCATTTT. It translates to CASSEVQVGQPQHF.

This chain joins TRBV20-1 and TRBJ1-1, with D tentatively TRBD1 (5 bases). The germline V gene encodes CDR1 DFQATT and CDR2 SNEGSKA (reference sequence). Trimming pared 4 bases from V and 3 bases from J, leaving 12 bases between. CDR3 size: 13 residues. The chain's CDR3 is CSAKRGLYTEAFF. As DNA, the CDR3 is TGCAGTGCTAAGAGGGGATTGTACACTGAAGCTTTCTTT.

This clonotype was seen ten or more times. The chain recombines TRBV21-1 with TRBJ2-3; the table's D call, TRBD2, was not checked against the DNA. TRBV21-1 is tagged as a pseudogene. CDR3 length equals 15 residues. Here the CDR3 reads CASSKEQGPTDTQYF. CDR3 nucleotide sequence: TGTGCCAGCAGCAAAGAACAGGGCCCCACAGATACGCAGTATTTT.

In its sample, this clonotype was seen many times. This chain joins TRBV24-1 and TRBJ2-1; no firm D call. CDR3 length: 14 amino acids. Germline assignment: CDR1 KGHDR and CDR2 SFDVKD. V lost 3 bases and J 7 bases, leaving 12 bases between the germline ends. In DNA, the CDR3 is TGTGCCACCAGTGATCCGCACACCTCAAATGAGCAGTTCTTC. It translates to CATSDPHTSNEQFF.

This clonotype was seen many times. J is TRBJ2-3 and V is TRBV10-3, with D uncertain. V was pared by 6 bases and J by 3 bases, with 7 bases between. The CDR3 covers 12 residues. The germline gives CDR1 ENHRY, CDR2 SYGVKD. DNA of the CDR3: TGTGCCATCAGCGGACGGACAGATACGCAGTATTTT. It is translated as CAISGRTDTQYF.

This clonotype has more than one count but fewer than ten. The CDR3 DNA reads TGTGCCAGCAGCCACCTGGGAGCGGGCAATGAGCAGTTCTTC. Its translation is CASSHLGAGNEQFF. V gene TRBV14 combines with J gene TRBJ2-1, with D possibly TRBD2 on 6 matching bases. The germline V gene has CDR1 SGHDN and CDR2 FVKESK. The V and J ends lost 3 bases and 6 bases respectively, with 12 bases between them. This CDR3 has 14 residues.

This clonotype has ten or more counts. This sequence joins TRBV9 and TRBJ1-2; TRBD1 is a possible D gene (5 bases). The ends were cut back, 0 bases at V and 2 bases at J, with 14 bases in the middle. The germline V gene has CDR1 SGDLS and CDR2 YYNGEE. The CDR3 covers 16 residues. Here the CDR3 reads CASSVGQIQPNYGYTF. The CDR3 DNA follows: TGTGCCAGCAGCGTAGGACAGATCCAACCGAACTATGGCTACACCTTC.

This clonotype was observed at least ten times. The CDR3 sequence is CASSPGTRNEQFF. CDR3 DNA: TGTGCCAGCAGCCCCGGGACTAGGAATGAGCAGTTCTTC. V is TRBV12-3 or TRBV12-4 and J is TRBJ2-1; 8 positions match TRBD2. The junction had 5 bases not matched to a gene; V was cut back by 6 bases and J by 7 bases. The CDR3 is made up of 13 amino acids.

This clonotype appeared a few times. The chain couples TRBV5-1 to TRBJ1-4; no reliable D call. Germline V gene data show CDR1 as SGHRS and CDR2 as YFSETQ. This CDR3 has 14 amino acids. Trimming stripped 0 bases from V and 8 bases from J, with 11 bases between. CDR3 amino acids: CASSLDGNWEKLFF. In DNA, the CDR3 is TGCGCCAGCAGCTTGGATGGGAATTGGGAAAAACTGTTTTTT.

This clonotype was detected ten times or more. For the CDR3, the DNA is TGCGCCAGCAGCCCGAACGCAGATACGCAGTATTTT. This gives the protein CASSPNADTQYF. The genes are TRBV4-1 and TRBJ2-3; D remains unclear. The CDR3 covers 12 residues. V was trimmed by 4 bases and J by 4 bases, leaving 6 bases between them. Germline V gives CDR1 MGHRA, CDR2 YSYEKL.

There are many counts of this clonotype. The chain links TRBV11-2 to TRBJ2-7, with a tentative D call TRBD1 (5 bases). V dropped 2 bases and J dropped 5 bases, with 13 bases sitting between them. CDR1 and CDR2 (germline): SGHAT, FQNNGV. The CDR3 has 14 amino acids. CDR3 in amino acids: CASSLMVTVHEQYF. CDR3 sequence (DNA): TGTGCCAGCAGCTTAATGGTGACAGTACACGAGCAGTACTTC.

This clonotype was observed many times. The chain couples TRBV12-3 or TRBV12-4 to TRBJ2-7; unclear D gene. The CDR3 runs to 16 residues. V was pared by 5 bases and J by 7 bases, with 24 bases between. This CDR3 is CASSRSRAGTLGEQYF. CDR3 nucleotides: TGTGCCAGCAGTCGATCTAGGGCAGGCACCCTCGGAGAGCAGTACTTC.

This clonotype showed up many times. The chain employs TRBV12-3 or TRBV12-4 and TRBJ1-5, with D tentatively TRBD1 (6 bases). The CDR3 is made up of 15 amino acids. V was pared by 4 bases and J by 6 bases, with 16 bases between. The CDR3 loop reads CASSWVGGGRQPQHF. The CDR3, as DNA: TGTGCCAGCAGTTGGGTGGGAGGGGGGCGTCAGCCCCAGCATTTT.